This T cell receptor beta chain is from a study of T cells in localized non-small cell lung cancer. Generated by immunoSEQ multiplex PCR, the TCRdb table keeps only in-frame clones and is missing some. The sample has 25,000 to 35,000 clones; about 89% are singletons. V gave up 0 bases and J gave up 1 base, with 7 bases separating them. The CDR3 loop spans 14 amino acids. Germline CDR1 is MNHNS and CDR2 is SASEGT. This chain connects TRBV6-1 to TRBJ2-7, with TRBD2 as a possible D gene (5 bases). The sequence derives from a female donor of 60 years or more with stage I lung adenocarcinoma. Specimen: peripheral blood, collected before any cancer treatment. The CDR3 DNA sequence: TGTGCCAGCAGTGAAGCGGGAGTATCCTACGAGCAGTACTTC. Protein sequence: CASSEAGVSYEQYF.